The rows below give T cell receptor beta chains drawn from one sample of a study of CD8 T cells in ankylosing spondylitis. Each CDR3 protein is one row after TCRdb ran MiXCR on the 5' RACE reads. The sample has about 130,000 distinct CDR3 sequences, roughly 15% seen once. Material for sequencing was blood, either unsorted or a sorted T cell fraction (not recorded which). These receptors originate from a male donor with ankylosing spondylitis. The CDR3 runs from the conserved cysteine through the conserved F or W. A D gene is named only where the DNA matches it firmly. Only part of the rows carry a size: once, few, many, or a class if the clone is expanded.

TRBJ2-5,TRBD2,TRBV24-1,-,CATSVTSGVYQETQYF,TGTGCCACCAGTGTGACTAGCGGGGTGTACCAAGAGACCCAGTACTTC
TRBJ2-1,TRBD2,TRBV7-9,few,CASRTSGDYNEQFF,TGTGCCAGCAGAACTAGCGGGGACTACAATGAGCAGTTCTTC
TRBJ2-1,-,TRBV6-2/TRBV6-3,few,CATLDIGGGSSYNEQFF,TGTGCCACCCTCGATATAGGGGGCGGGAGCTCCTACAATGAGCAGTTCTTC
TRBJ2-5,-,TRBV4-3,few,CASSQLGETQYF,TGCGCCAGCAGCCAACTAGGGGAGACCCAGTACTTC
TRBJ2-5,TRBD2,TRBV4-2,few,CASSQRDYETQYF,TGTGCCAGCAGCCAACGGGACTACGAGACCCAGTACTTC
TRBJ1-2,-,TRBV29-1,many,CSVTDNYGYTF,TGCAGCGTAACCGACAACTATGGCTACACCTTC
TRBJ2-7,TRBD2,TRBV13,-,CASSLGGASGAYEQYF,TGTGCCAGCAGCTTAGGCGGGGCTAGCGGCGCATACGAGCAGTACTTC
TRBJ2-1,-,TRBV27,-,CASSYNRAYEQFF,TGTGCCAGCAGTTACAACAGGGCCTATGAGCAGTTCTTC
TRBJ2-1,-,TRBV14,few,CASSSPSPLAPGRPNNEQFF,TGTGCCAGCAGCTCCCCGAGTCCTTTGGCCCCCGGGCGACCTAACAATGAGCAGTTCTTC
TRBJ1-2,-,TRBV4-1,few,CASSQAGVSYGYTF,TGCGCCAGCAGCCAAGCAGGGGTTTCCTATGGCTACACCTTC
TRBJ2-1,-,TRBV9,few,CASSEEERLGGDEQFF,TGTGCCAGCAGCGAAGAGGAACGGCTGGGTGGGGATGAGCAGTTCTTC
TRBJ2-2,TRBD1,TRBV12-5,few,CASGSRDRGLPGELFF,TGTGCTAGTGGTTCCCGGGACAGGGGGCTTCCCGGGGAGCTGTTTTTT
TRBJ1-5,-,TRBV27,-,CASSSWADIHSNQPQHF,TGTGCCAGCAGTTCTTGGGCAGACATTCATAGCAATCAGCCCCAGCATTTT
TRBJ2-1,TRBD2,TRBV9,few,CASSPKVGGLVNEQFF,TGTGCCAGCAGCCCAAAAGTTGGGGGACTAGTCAATGAGCAGTTCTTC
TRBJ2-1,-,TRBV4-1,many,CASSLSSVDNEQFF,TGCGCCAGCAGCCTCTCGTCCGTAGACAATGAGCAGTTCTTC
TRBJ2-1,TRBD1,TRBV19,few,CASVRTGIKNEQFF,TGTGCCAGTGTACGGACAGGGATTAAGAATGAGCAGTTCTTC
TRBJ2-1,TRBD1,TRBV2,few,CANADRYNEQFF,TGTGCCAACGCGGACAGGTACAATGAGCAGTTCTTC
TRBJ1-1,TRBD1,TRBV7-8,-,CASSSLQGGEEAFF,TGTGCCAGCAGCTCGCTACAGGGGGGAGAGGAAGCTTTCTTT
TRBJ2-1,-,TRBV7-9,-,CAIQEGSYNEQFF,TGTGCCATCCAAGAAGGGTCCTACAATGAGCAGTTCTTC
TRBJ1-5,TRBD1,TRBV25-1,few,CASSDPTGEGQPQHF,TGTGCCAGCAGTGATCCAACAGGGGAGGGACAGCCCCAGCATTTT
TRBJ2-2,-,TRBV6-6,-,CAISRTNTGELFF,TGTGCCATCTCGCGAACGAACACCGGGGAGCTGTTTTTT
TRBJ2-1,TRBD2,TRBV5-1,-,CASSPEEAGGIRNEQFF,TGCGCCAGCAGCCCTGAGGAAGCGGGAGGAATTCGCAATGAGCAGTTCTTC
TRBJ1-5,-,TRBV19,-,CASTRDGIYQPQHF,TGTGCCAGTACCCGGGACGGGATCTATCAGCCCCAGCATTTT
TRBJ2-3,TRBD2,TRBV20-1,once,CSAVAGKGAITDTQYF,TGCAGTGCTGTAGCGGGAAAGGGCGCGATCACAGATACGCAGTATTTT
TRBJ2-7,TRBD2,TRBV27,once,CASSLASGWYEQYF,TGTGCCAGCAGTTTAGCTAGCGGGTGGTACGAGCAGTACTTC
TRBJ2-1,-,TRBV4-2,few,CASSQRRMTDEQFF,TGTGCCAGCAGCCAACGAAGGATGACGGATGAGCAGTTCTTC
TRBJ2-7,TRBD2,TRBV14,few,CASSQGALAGVEQYF,TGTGCCAGCAGCCAAGGAGCTCTAGCGGGAGTCGAGCAGTACTTC
TRBJ2-2,TRBD2,TRBV4-3,-,CASSLGVTSGHTGELFF,TGCGCCAGCAGCCTCGGGGTGACTAGCGGACACACCGGGGAGCTGTTTTTT
TRBJ1-6,-,TRBV27,few,CASSYRFSYNSPLHF,TGTGCCAGTAGTTACAGGTTTTCCTATAATTCACCCCTCCACTTT
TRBJ1-4,-,TRBV27,few,CASRRHPSTNEKLFF,TGTGCCAGCAGACGGCACCCCTCAACTAATGAAAAACTGTTTTTT
TRBJ2-7,-,TRBV12-3/TRBV12-4,-,CASSPRPGFDEQYF,TGTGCCAGCAGTCCCCGCCCGGGGTTCGACGAGCAGTACTTC
TRBJ2-7,TRBD1,TRBV7-9,few,CASSKGQGIIYEQYF,TGTGCCAGCAGCAAGGGACAGGGGATTATCTACGAGCAGTACTTC
TRBJ2-5,-,TRBV27,-,CASSPMMYQETQYF,TGTGCCAGCAGTCCGATGATGTACCAAGAGACCCAGTACTTC
TRBJ2-2,-,TRBV5-1,few,CASSSGTSLSRELFF,TGCGCCAGCAGCTCGGGGACTTCTTTATCTAGGGAGCTGTTTTTT
TRBJ2-7,-,TRBV6-2/TRBV6-3,-,CASQGTFYEQYF,TGTGCCAGCCAGGGGACTTTTTACGAGCAGTACTTC